The 28 T cell receptor beta chains below come from one sample, sequenced in a study of shared clonotypes between healthy human individuals. Some clones are missing from TCRdb's copy, which holds only in-frame ones; the method was immunoSEQ multiplex PCR. The repertoire holds some 2.4 million clones, roughly 93% seen once, with roughly 0.39% in the top ten. Sequencing was carried out using naive CD4+ T cells from PBMCs. The subset denotes: CD45RA+ positively selected. These receptors all come from a man aged 18-30 years in good health. Some clones in this sample may be carry-over from other donors' samples.

This clone appeared a single time. This chain uses TRBV6-1 with TRBJ1-1; D gene uncertain. V gave up 4 bases and J gave up 2 bases, with 2 bases separating them. The length of the CDR3 is 11 residues. Germline assignment: CDR1 MNHNS and CDR2 SASEGT. This chain's CDR3 is CASSVNTEAFF. As DNA, the CDR3 is TGTGCCAGCAGTGTCAACACTGAAGCTTTCTTT.

This clone was seen a handful of times. At the DNA level, this CDR3 is encoded by other sequences in the same sample as well. The CDR3: CASSLIGQPQHF. CDR3 DNA sequence: TGTGCCAGCAGTTTAATAGGTCAGCCCCAGCATTTT. The chain uses TRBV28 and TRBJ1-5; D uncertain. The V gene's germline CDR1 is MDHEN and CDR2 SYDVKM. The ends were cut back, 2 bases at V and 6 bases at J, with 5 bases in the middle. The CDR3 extends over 12 amino acids.

The chain is built from TRBV27 and TRBJ2-6; D is undetermined. V was cut by 2 bases and J by 4 bases, with 12 bases left in between. The CDR3 loop spans 16 amino acids. Germline-derived CDR1 and CDR2 are MNHEY and SMNVEV (reference sequence). CDR3 DNA: TGTGCCAGCAGTTTAAGGCCGGCTTCAGGGGCCAACGTCCTGACTTTC. Its translation is CASSLRPASGANVLTF.

V gene TRBV30 combines with J gene TRBJ2-1; 9 positions agree with TRBD1. The V gene end was trimmed by 0 bases and the J gene end by 10 bases; junction bases not matched to a gene: 7. Germline assignment: CDR1 GTSNPN and CDR2 SVGIG (reference sequence). The CDR3 length is 14 residues. This CDR3 is CAWSVGTGPLEQFF. The CDR3 coding sequence is TGTGCCTGGAGTGTCGGGACAGGGCCTCTGGAGCAGTTCTTC.

The J gene is TRBJ2-7, the V gene TRBV11-2; 7 positions agree with TRBD1. Germline lookup yields CDR1 SGHAT and CDR2 FQNNGV. This CDR3 has 13 amino acids. With 5 bases clipped from V and 4 bases from J, the junction kept 5 bases outside the gene matches. The CDR3: CASSPGTEYEQYF. In nucleotides, the CDR3 is TGTGCCAGCAGCCCTGGGACAGAATACGAGCAGTACTTC.

The chain carries TRBV2 and TRBJ2-7; TRBD1 agrees at 7 bases. CDR1 SNHLY and CDR2 FYNNEI come from the germline V gene. Unmatched junction bases numbered 5, after V lost 3 bases and J lost 3 bases. The CDR3 is 14 amino acids. In DNA, the CDR3 is TGTGCCAGCAGTGACCAGGGGGACATCTACGAGCAGTACTTC. Its protein product is CASSDQGDIYEQYF.

The chain couples TRBV9 to TRBJ1-4; D is uncertain. In germline, CDR1 is SGDLS, CDR2 YYNGEE. CDR3 length: 14 residues. The ends were cut back, 3 bases at V and 4 bases at J, with 10 bases in the middle. The CDR3 spells CASSATGINEKLFF. The CDR3 DNA sequence: TGTGCCAGCAGCGCGACCGGGATTAATGAAAAACTGTTTTTT. Variable domain in full (rest from reference TRBV9 and TRBJ1-4): DSGVTQTPKHLITATGQRVTLRCSPRSGDLSVYWYQQSLDQGLQFLIQYYNGEERAKGNILERFSAQQFPDLHSELNLSSLELGDSALYFCASSATGINEKLFFGSGTQLSVL.

The chain joins TRBV5-5 to TRBJ2-5; 7 bases agree with TRBD1. The germline CDR1 and CDR2 sequences are SGHKS and YYEKEE (reference sequence). This CDR3 region has 14 residues. The V segment lost 3 bases and the J segment 3 bases; nucleotides outside the gene matches: 5. The CDR3 DNA is TGTGCCAGCAGCTCCTCCGGGACAGAAGAGACCCAGTACTTC. It specifies CASSSSGTEETQYF.

This clone was counted a single time. The chain recombines TRBV29-1 with TRBJ2-1; 10 bases agree with TRBD1. Germline CDR1 is SQVTM and CDR2 is ANQGSEA. This CDR3 is built from 14 residues. Trimming removed 7 bases from V and 5 bases from J; junction bases left unmatched: 8. For the CDR3, the DNA is TGCAGCGGTAAAGATGGGACAGGGGACAATGAGCAGTTCTTC. This codes for CSGKDGTGDNEQFF.

V gene TRBV18 combines with J gene TRBJ1-1; a weak D match, TRBD1 (6 bases). Trimming removed 2 bases from V and 6 bases from J, with 22 bases in between. The CDR3 runs 17 residues. CDR1 is KGHSH and CDR2 is LQKENI in the germline V gene. The CDR3: CASSPMAGDHRGAEAFF. The CDR3 DNA is TGTGCCAGCTCACCAATGGCAGGGGACCACCGGGGGGCTGAAGCTTTCTTT.

This CDR3 reads CASSYAGQYEQYF. CDR3 DNA: TGTGCCAGCAGTTACGCGGGACAGTACGAGCAGTACTTC. The chain employs TRBV6-5 and TRBJ2-7, with D possibly TRBD1 on 7 matching bases. Trimming took 2 bases from V and 4 from J, leaving 9 bases between them. Per the germline V gene, CDR1 is MNHEY and CDR2 is SVGAGI. The CDR3 runs 13 residues.

This clone has only one observation. The chain has TRBV16 and TRBJ1-1, with D possibly being TRBD1 (5 bases). Trimming removed 3 bases from V and 4 bases from J, with 12 bases in between. Germline CDR1 KGHSY, CDR2 FQNENV. The length of the CDR3 is 14 residues. The CDR3 sequence: CASSQRGRGTEAFF. CDR3 DNA sequence: TGTGCCAGCAGCCAGCGGGGCCGTGGCACTGAAGCTTTCTTT.

The V and J genes are TRBV30 and TRBJ2-3; 8 bases line up with TRBD1. CDR1 and CDR2 from the germline V gene are GTSNPN and SVGIG (reference sequence). CDR3 length equals 15 residues. With 4 bases clipped from V and 2 bases from J, the junction kept 8 bases outside the gene matches. The CDR3, as DNA: TGTGCCTGGACCCCGGGACAGGCAGACACAGATACGCAGTATTTT. The encoded protein is CAWTPGQADTDTQYF.

A note on this clone: The sample carries other DNA sequences with the same CDR3. The chain uses TRBV5-6 and TRBJ1-2; D remains unclear. V lost 4 bases and J 2 bases, leaving 9 bases between the germline ends. CDR3 length: 13 amino acids. Germline V gives CDR1 SGHDT, CDR2 YYEEEE. CDR3 coding DNA: TGTGCCAGCAGCCTACAGAGGAACTATGGCTACACCTTC. It codes for CASSLQRNYGYTF.

The chain couples TRBV15 to TRBJ2-7; D ambiguous. In germline, CDR1 is LNHNV, CDR2 YYDKDF (reference sequence). V was pared by 5 bases and J by 1 base, with 9 bases between. The length of the CDR3 is 13 residues. CDR3 loop: CATSVRQSYEQYF. CDR3 nucleotides: TGTGCCACCAGCGTGCGGCAGTCCTACGAGCAGTACTTC.

The chain has TRBV9 and TRBJ2-1; D is unclear. Per germline, CDR1 SGDLS and CDR2 YYNGEE. The CDR3 contains 13 residues. V lost 2 bases and J 5 bases, leaving 8 bases between the germline ends. CDR3 in amino acids: CASSVSQNNEQFF. The CDR3 DNA follows: TGTGCCAGCAGCGTCTCTCAGAACAATGAGCAGTTCTTC.

The table lists this clone with a count of one. The chain is built from TRBV28 and TRBJ2-2; D perhaps matches TRBD1 (5 bases). The V gene lost 6 bases and the J gene lost 1 base, with 21 bases spanning the gap. The CDR3 has 18 residues. Germline V lookup: CDR1 MDHEN, CDR2 SYDVKM. The CDR3 spells CASRRPRQGILNTGELFF. The CDR3 DNA reads as TGTGCCAGCAGACGACCCCGGCAGGGAATCTTGAACACCGGGGAGCTGTTTTTT. The full variable domain, completed using reference TRBV28 and TRBJ2-2, is DVKVTQSSRYLVKRTGEKVFLECVQDMDHENMFWYRQDPGLGLRLIYFSYDVKMKEKGDIPEGYSVSREKKERFSLILESASTNQTSMYLCASRRPRQGILNTGELFFGEGSRLTVL.

The V gene is TRBV29-1, the J gene TRBJ1-2; D gene ambiguous. The V end was cut by 8 bases, the J end by 5 bases, with 15 bases between. CDR1 SQVTM and CDR2 ANQGSEA come from the germline V gene. CDR3 size: 12 residues. CDR3 coding DNA: TGCAGCTCTGCGGAGCATTTGTATGGCTACACCTTC. Translated: CSSAEHLYGYTF.

The chain carries TRBV4-2 and TRBJ1-4; D gene ambiguous. Trimming took off 4 bases at V and 8 bases at J, with 8 bases between the two ends. Germline CDR1 is LGHNA and CDR2 is YNFKEQ. CDR3 length: 12 amino acids. The CDR3 spells CASSPSPEKLFF. Here the CDR3 DNA reads TGTGCCAGCAGCCCGTCGCCCGAAAAACTGTTTTTT.

The CDR3 nucleotides read TGTGCCAGCACCAAAACCGGAAACACCATATATTTT. Translating gives CASTKTGNTIYF. The J gene is TRBJ1-3, the V gene TRBV28; D remains ambiguous. The CDR3 is made up of 12 amino acids. V lost 7 bases to trimming and J lost 4 bases, with 8 bases between them. Germline loops: CDR1 MDHEN, CDR2 SYDVKM.

J is TRBJ1-1 and V is TRBV19, with a tentative D call TRBD1 (6 bases). Germline V gives CDR1 LNHDA, CDR2 SQIVND (reference sequence). V shed 4 bases and J shed 7 bases, with 13 bases lying between them. CDR3 length equals 13 residues. CDR3 sequence reads: CASSNRAIGEAFF. CDR3 DNA: TGTGCCAGTAGTAACAGGGCTATAGGTGAAGCTTTCTTT. The complete variable domain, with remaining parts taken from reference TRBV19 and TRBJ1-1, reads DGGITQSPKYLFRKEGQNVTLSCEQNLNHDAMYWYRQDPGQGLRLIYYSQIVNDFQKGDIAEGYSVSREKKESFPLTVTSAQKNPTAFYLCASSNRAIGEAFFGQGTRLTVV.

This clone was detected once. The rearrangement uses TRBV7-6 and TRBJ1-5; tentatively, D is TRBD1 (6 bases). Germline CDR1 and CDR2: SGHVS and FNYEAQ. The CDR3 spans 16 residues. The V end lost 1 base, the J end lost 1 base, and 11 bases lay between the germline ends. In nucleotides, the CDR3 is TGTGCCAGCAGCTTAGGCACAGGGTTAAGCAATCAGCCCCAGCATTTT. This sequence encodes CASSLGTGLSNQPQHF. The whole variable domain, remainder taken from reference TRBV7-6 and TRBJ1-5, is GAGVSQSPRYKVTKRGQDVALRCDPISGHVSLYWYRQALGQGPEFLTYFNYEAQQDKSGLPNDRFSAERPEGSISTLTIQRTEQRDSAMYRCASSLGTGLSNQPQHFGDGTRLSIL.

Remarks on this clone: The sample contains more than one DNA sequence encoding this CDR3. The chain joins TRBV2 to TRBJ1-1, with D tentatively TRBD1 (6 bases). Trimming shortened V by 6 bases and J by 1 base, and 9 bases separated the two germline ends. Looked up from germline, CDR1 is SNHLY and CDR2 is FYNNEI. The CDR3 runs 13 residues. CDR3 DNA sequence: TGTGCCAGCAGGACGACAGGGAACACTGAAGCTTTCTTT. Protein sequence: CASRTTGNTEAFF.

As regards this clone: Other DNA sequences in this sample translate to the same CDR3. This chain links TRBV4-3 with TRBJ1-2; D is unclear. V gave up 3 bases and J gave up 2 bases, with 4 bases separating them. This CDR3 has 12 residues. From germline, CDR1 is LGHNA and CDR2 YSLEER. The chain's CDR3 is CASSQGNYGYTF. The DNA of the CDR3 is TGCGCCAGCAGCCAGGGAAACTATGGCTACACCTTC.

The V gene is TRBV2, the J gene TRBJ2-7; TRBD1 might be the D (6 bases). The CDR3 sequence is 16 residues long. Trimming left V 5 bases short and J 0 bases short, with 17 bases between. In germline, CDR1 is SNHLY, CDR2 FYNNEI. The DNA of the CDR3 is TGTGCCAGCAGTAAAACCCGCAGGGACACCTCCTACGAGCAGTACTTC. Its translation: CASSKTRRDTSYEQYF.

This sequence joins TRBV5-1 and TRBJ2-2, with 8 bases matching TRBD1. V was pared by 2 bases and J by 5 bases, with 14 bases of the junction left unmatched. The length of the CDR3 is 18 residues. Germline V gives CDR1 SGHRS, CDR2 YFSETQ. This CDR3 reads CASSFFAPGQATTGELFF. CDR3 nucleotide sequence: TGCGCCAGCAGCTTCTTCGCCCCGGGACAGGCCACAACCGGGGAGCTGTTTTTT.

The chain uses TRBV7-2 and TRBJ2-1; 13 bases match TRBD2. J gave up 6 bases and V 5 bases, and 10 bases lay outside the gene matches. Per germline, CDR1 SGHTA and CDR2 FQGNSA. The CDR3 spans 17 residues. DNA of the CDR3: TGTGCCAGCAGCCCCCAGGTCGGACTAGCGGGAGTCAATGAGCAGTTCTTC. It translates to CASSPQVGLAGVNEQFF.

The rearrangement uses TRBV7-9 and TRBJ1-2; D remains ambiguous. Germline CDR1 and CDR2: SEHNR and FQNEAQ (reference sequence). The CDR3 length is 14 residues. Trimming stripped 4 bases from V and 5 bases from J, with 14 bases between. CDR3 DNA: TGTGCCAGCAGCTCGACGACTCCATTTTATGGCTACACCTTC. Translation gives CASSSTTPFYGYTF.